These 18 T cell receptor beta chains were all obtained from the same sample, sequenced in a study of T cell changes during pregnancy in multiple sclerosis. The repertoire was sequenced with immunoSEQ multiplex PCR; TCRdb's copy has only in-frame clones and lacks some. This sample yields 50,000 to 75,000 clones, of which about 94% are seen a single time; roughly 2.6% belongs to the top ten. The material was CD8+ T cells from peripheral blood mononuclear cells, obtained in the third trimester of pregnancy. The receptors originated from a female donor with multiple sclerosis, enrolled in a pregnancy study.

V gene TRBV5-1 combines with J gene TRBJ1-1; possibly TRBD1 for D (6 bases). The CDR3 spans 16 residues. The V end lost 4 bases, the J end lost 3 bases, and 19 bases lay between the germline ends. Germline lookup yields CDR1 SGHRS and CDR2 YFSETQ. CDR3 loop: CASSRGGDPLYTEAFF. As DNA, the CDR3 is TGCGCCAGCAGCCGAGGGGGGGACCCGCTTTACACTGAAGCTTTCTTT.

The V and J genes are TRBV5-1 and TRBJ1-1; TRBD1 is a possible D gene (5 bases). Trimming left V 2 bases short and J 6 bases short, with 14 bases between. Germline values: CDR1 SGHRS, CDR2 YFSETQ. The CDR3 has 14 amino acids. CDR3 DNA sequence: TGCGCCAGCAGCTTTTCAGGGATTGACCCTGAAGCTTTCTTT. It translates to CASSFSGIDPEAFF. Combining the CDR3 with reference TRBV5-1 and TRBJ1-1 gives the whole variable domain KAGVTQTPRYLIKTRGQQVTLSCSPISGHRSVSWYQQTPGQGLQFLFEYFSETQRNKGNFPGRFSGRQFSNSRSEMNVSTLELGDSALYLCASSFSGIDPEAFFGQGTRLTVV.

The chain joins TRBV5-5 to TRBJ2-7; D might be TRBD2 (6 bases). In germline, CDR1 is SGHKS, CDR2 YYEKEE (reference sequence). This CDR3 has 13 amino acids. V lost 3 bases, J lost 4 bases, and 11 bases lay in between. CDR3 loop: CASSWGLQYEQYF. The CDR3 nucleotides are TGTGCCAGCAGCTGGGGACTTCAATACGAGCAGTACTTC.

The rearrangement links TRBV5-6 to TRBJ1-1; D gene unclear. Germline-derived CDR1 and CDR2 are SGHDT and YYEEEE. Between the trimmed V and J ends, which lost 0 bases and 6 bases, there was a span of 15 bases. There are 15 residues in the CDR3. The CDR3 region has the DNA TGTGCCAGCAGCTTGGTCCAATCGGGAACTTCTGAAGCTTTCTTT. Its translation: CASSLVQSGTSEAFF.

This clone was seen once. The chain is built from TRBV7-2 and TRBJ2-5; 7 positions match TRBD1. Germline V gene lookup returns CDR1 SGHTA and CDR2 FQGNSA. The V and J ends lost 1 base and 1 base, in that order; junction bases with no gene match: 3. The CDR3 is 15 amino acids. Here the CDR3 DNA reads TGTGCCAGCAGCTTAGAAGGGGGCGTCCAAGAGACCCAGTACTTC. Translating gives CASSLEGGVQETQYF.

This clone was recorded only once. Other DNA sequences in this sample translate to the same CDR3. The chain joins TRBV27 to TRBJ2-7, with D maybe TRBD1 (5 bases). The length of the CDR3 is 13 residues. V was pared by 6 bases and J by 0 bases, with 9 bases between. Germline V gene data show CDR1 as MNHEY and CDR2 as SMNVEV (reference sequence). CDR3 DNA: TGTGCCAGCAGCCGTGACAGCTCCTACGAGCAGTACTTC. This encodes CASSRDSSYEQYF.

The chain carries TRBV6-6 and TRBJ2-1, with D possibly matching TRBD1 (6 bases). The V gene lost 0 bases and the J gene lost 7 bases, with 7 bases spanning the gap. The CDR3 runs to 13 residues. The germline gives CDR1 MNHNY, CDR2 SVGAGI (reference sequence). The chain's CDR3 is CASSYSGANEQFF. DNA of the CDR3: TGTGCCAGCAGTTACTCGGGGGCAAATGAGCAGTTCTTC.

This chain connects TRBV11-1 to TRBJ1-2, with 10 bases fitting TRBD1. Germline-derived CDR1 and CDR2 are SGHAT and FQDESV (reference sequence). Unmatched junction bases numbered 9, after V lost 6 bases and J lost 8 bases. CDR3 size: 14 residues. The CDR3 loop is CASRPGQGIRGYTF. CDR3 nucleotide sequence: TGTGCCAGCAGACCGGGACAGGGGATCCGCGGCTACACCTTC.

This CDR3 is CASSSGVTVTDTQYF. CDR3 in DNA: TGTGCCAGCAGTTCAGGCGTAACAGTTACAGATACGCAGTATTTT. The genes are TRBV5-4 and TRBJ2-3; D call uncertain. V was shortened by 5 bases and J by 3 bases, with 16 bases between the two germline ends. The CDR3 loop spans 15 amino acids. Germline V gene lookup returns CDR1 SGHNT and CDR2 YYREEE (reference sequence).

This chain links TRBV5-6 with TRBJ2-3, with D unclear. Trimming cost V 2 bases and J 4 bases, with 8 bases left between them. Per the germline V gene, CDR1 is SGHDT and CDR2 is YYEEEE. This CDR3 is 13 amino acids long. As DNA, the CDR3 is TGTGCCAGCAGCTTTTTAATTTCAGATACGCAGTATTTT. Encoded protein: CASSFLISDTQYF.

This chain links TRBV19 with TRBJ2-1; 13 bases line up with TRBD2. V trimming: 8 bases; J trimming: 6 bases; junction bases outside the gene matches: 7. This CDR3 is built from 15 residues. Germline CDR1 and CDR2: LNHDA and SQIVND (reference sequence). The CDR3 DNA reads as TGTGCCAGTTCGAGGACTAGCGGGAGTAGCAATGAGCAGTTCTTC. Its protein product is CASSRTSGSSNEQFF.

The rearrangement joins TRBV27 to TRBJ2-7; D may be TRBD1 (6 bases). Germline V gives CDR1 MNHEY, CDR2 SMNVEV (reference sequence). The CDR3 runs 13 residues. V was pared by 2 bases and J by 3 bases, with 8 bases between. CDR3 bases: TGTGCCAGCAGTTTAGGACAGAACTACGAGCAGTACTTC. Translated: CASSLGQNYEQYF.

V is TRBV4-2 and J is TRBJ1-5; tentative D call: TRBD1 (5 bases). Deletions cut 5 bases from V and 6 bases from J, with 26 bases between. The CDR3 contains 18 residues. CDR1 is LGHNA and CDR2 is YNFKEQ in the germline V gene. The chain's CDR3 is CASSYGSRGWVLSQPQHF. DNA of the CDR3: TGTGCCAGCAGCTACGGATCCCGGGGGTGGGTACTAAGTCAGCCCCAGCATTTT.

The rearrangement joins TRBV19 to TRBJ2-7, with TRBD2 matching 11 bases. CDR1 is LNHDA, CDR2 SQIVND, per germline (reference sequence). J was trimmed by 4 bases and V by 4 bases; bases with no gene match: 3. The length of the CDR3 is 14 residues. CDR3 in DNA: TGTGCCAGTAGTAGTACTAGCGGGAGTTACGAGCAGTACTTC. Translating gives CASSSTSGSYEQYF.

The genes are TRBV4-3 and TRBJ2-1; D possibly corresponds to TRBD2 (6 bases). With 3 bases removed from V and 2 bases from J, the gap between germline ends came to 11 bases. The CDR3 contains 15 residues. The germline V gene has CDR1 LGHNA and CDR2 YSLEER. The CDR3 is CASSQGLATYNEQFF. DNA for the CDR3: TGCGCCAGCAGCCAGGGGCTAGCGACCTACAATGAGCAGTTCTTC.

The rearrangement uses TRBV28 and TRBJ2-7; tentatively, D is TRBD1 (5 bases). The CDR3 has 15 amino acids. Deletions cut 8 bases from V and 1 base from J, with 18 bases between. From germline, CDR1 is MDHEN and CDR2 SYDVKM. This CDR3 reads CASFRAGFGSYEQYF. The CDR3 bases are TGTGCCAGCTTCAGAGCAGGGTTCGGATCCTACGAGCAGTACTTC.

J is TRBJ2-5 and V is TRBV15, with D perhaps matching TRBD2 (7 bases). The CDR3 loop spans 15 amino acids. Germline loops: CDR1 LNHNV, CDR2 YYDKDF (reference sequence). V was cut by 5 bases and J by 5 bases, with 18 bases left in between. The CDR3 region is CATSPYGGGRETQYF. The CDR3 DNA is TGTGCCACCAGCCCCTATGGGGGGGGCCGGGAGACCCAGTACTTC.

This chain links TRBV28 with TRBJ1-1, with 7 nucleotides matching TRBD1. The junction had 8 bases not matched to a gene; V was cut back by 11 bases and J by 2 bases. This CDR3 has 13 residues. Looked up from germline, CDR1 is MDHEN and CDR2 is SYDVKM. The CDR3 DNA follows: TGTGCCGGGGACAGAGGGAGAAACACTGAAGCTTTCTTT. This codes for CAGDRGRNTEAFF. Full variable domain (remainder filled in from reference TRBV28 and TRBJ1-1): DVKVTQSSRYLVKRTGEKVFLECVQDMDHENMFWYRQDPGLGLRLIYFSYDVKMKEKGDIPEGYSVSREKKERFSLILESASTNQTSMYLCAGDRGRNTEAFFGQGTRLTVV.